This TCR beta chain appears in the sequencing data of a study of cytomegalovirus exposure and HLA in healthy donors. Broader study findings: At a 0.05 false discovery rate, a later analysis found around 17,000 TCR beta sequences to be associated with HLA alleles.

CDR3 size: 14 residues. Germline V CDR1 and CDR2: SGHTA, FQGNSA. With 4 bases clipped from V and 4 bases from J, the junction kept 3 bases outside the gene matches. The PCR contained 60 Vbeta and 13 Jbeta primers. Only in-frame clones appear in the TCRdb table, and some are missing; sequencing was by immunoSEQ multiplex PCR. Seen here are roughly 110,000 clones, 75% observed once, and the top ten hold approximately 2.6%. Concerning this clone itself: Its antigen is currently unknown.

The J gene is TRBJ2-7, the V gene TRBV7-2; 11 bases are a match to TRBD2. This clonotype was sampled from a male donor in good health and CMV-seropositive. Sequenced: PBMCs. The CDR3: CASSSSGGRYEQYF. The CDR3 region has the DNA TGTGCCAGCAGCTCTAGCGGGGGGAGGTACGAGCAGTACTTC.